Each of the 5 T cell receptor beta chains below was sequenced from the same sample in a study of CD8 T cells in Susac syndrome. RNA totalling roughly 0.45 to 1 ug underwent reverse transcription with random hexamers. MiXCR, applied by TCRdb to the immunoSEQ multiplex PCR reads, yields one record per CDR3 protein. Of about 250,000 distinct CDR3 sequences in the sample, 93% were seen once. The sequencing input was CD4+ T cells from PBMCs. Receptors originate from a human donor with multiple sclerosis.

The V call is TRBV29-1, the J call TRBJ2-5; 9 nucleotides align to TRBD1. Germline V gene sequence: CDR1 SQVTM, CDR2 ANQGSEA. Trimming took 7 bases from V and 5 from J; bases not matched to a gene: 14. CDR3 length: 15 residues. CDR3 sequence reads: CSAPVLGQGWETQYF. DNA of the CDR3: TGCAGCGCCCCGGTTCTGGGACAGGGCTGGGAGACCCAGTACTTC.

The chain joins TRBV28 to TRBJ2-5; a possible D gene is TRBD1 (6 bases). The germline V gene encodes CDR1 MDHEN and CDR2 SYDVKM. The CDR3 runs to 12 residues. V was trimmed by 6 bases and J by 11 bases, leaving 16 bases between them. The CDR3 nucleotides are TGTGCCAGCAGACTACAGGGCGGTCGACAGTACTTC. It codes for CASRLQGGRQYF. The full variable domain, rest sourced from reference TRBV28 and TRBJ2-5, is DVKVTQSSRYLVKRTGEKVFLECVQDMDHENMFWYRQDPGLGLRLIYFSYDVKMKEKGDIPEGYSVSREKKERFSLILESASTNQTSMYLCASRLQGGRQYFGPGTRLLVL.

The V gene is TRBV24-1, the J gene TRBJ2-5, with a possible D match to TRBD2 (5 bases). Germline CDR1 and CDR2: KGHDR and SFDVKD. The ends were cut back, 4 bases at V and 4 bases at J, with 15 bases in the middle. CDR3 size: 15 residues. DNA of the CDR3: TGTGCCACCAGTGACTCCGGACGAGGAGGAGAGACCCAGTACTTC. Protein product: CATSDSGRGGETQYF.

The genes are TRBV27 and TRBJ2-7; 10 bases agree with TRBD2. Trimming at V came to 5 bases and at J to 0 bases, leaving 7 bases not matched to a gene. This CDR3 has 16 residues. CDR1 is MNHEY and CDR2 is SMNVEV in the germline V gene (reference sequence). The CDR3 sequence: CASSRKAGGSSYEQYV. DNA for the CDR3: TGTGCCAGCAGTCGAAAAGCGGGAGGGAGCTCCTACGAGCAGTACGTC.

The chain employs TRBV12-3 or TRBV12-4 and TRBJ2-7; TRBD2 agrees at 8 bases. CDR3 length: 15 residues. Germline trimming cut 0 bases from V and 3 bases from J; bases unmatched to any gene: 4. This CDR3 reads CASSLAAGENYEQYF. The CDR3, as DNA: TGTGCCAGCAGTTTAGCAGCGGGGGAGAACTACGAGCAGTACTTC.